This entry lists 7 T cell receptor beta chains sequenced from one sample in a study of blood T cell repertoires in COVID-19. This table comes from immunoSEQ multiplex PCR, and its TCRdb copy is limited to in-frame clones, with some not included. The data contain around 200,000 clones, about 83% of them singletons. Sequences were obtained from peripheral blood. The receptors come from an older person with COVID-19, enrolled during active disease.

The rearrangement links TRBV30 to TRBJ1-6; D uncertain. The germline V gene encodes CDR1 GTSNPN and CDR2 SVGIG (reference sequence). V lost 4 bases, J lost 0 bases, and 10 bases lay in between. The CDR3 spans 15 residues. The CDR3 nucleotides read TGTGCCTGGACGGGCGGGAGCTCCTATAATTCACCCCTCCACTTT. Translated: CAWTGGSSYNSPLHF.

The CDR3 DNA reads as TGTGCCAGCAGCCCGTCCGGGGGGGCCACAGATACGCAGTATTTT. It specifies CASSPSGGATDTQYF. The chain joins TRBV7-3 to TRBJ2-3, with 8 bases lining up with TRBD2. The CDR3 is made up of 15 amino acids. Germline trimming cut 5 bases from V and 2 bases from J; bases unmatched to any gene: 6. The germline CDR1 and CDR2 sequences are SGHTA and FQGTGA.

The J gene is TRBJ1-2, the V gene TRBV4-3, with D maybe TRBD1 (6 bases). Germline CDR1 LGHNA, CDR2 YSLEER. Deletions cut 2 bases from V and 7 bases from J, with 14 bases between. This CDR3 spans 14 amino acids. The CDR3 reads CASSQLQGLSGYTF. The CDR3 bases are TGCGCCAGCAGCCAATTACAGGGTTTGTCTGGCTACACCTTC.

The CDR3 DNA reads TGTGCCAGCTCACCACAACAAGGGCGGGACGAAAAACTGTTTTTT. It codes for CASSPQQGRDEKLFF. J is TRBJ1-4 and V is TRBV18, with a possible D match to TRBD1 (5 bases). Germline V gene data show CDR1 as KGHSH and CDR2 as LQKENI. The CDR3 contains 15 residues. V lost 1 base and J lost 8, with 14 bases in between.

The chain has TRBV5-4 and TRBJ2-7; 7 nucleotides match TRBD2. Germline loops: CDR1 SGHNT, CDR2 YYREEE (reference sequence). V lost 0 bases to trimming and J lost 3 bases; unmatched junction nucleotides: 3. The CDR3 runs to 14 residues. The CDR3 DNA sequence: TGTGCCAGCAGCTTGGACGGCGGGAGCTACGAGCAGTACTTC. Protein sequence: CASSLDGGSYEQYF.

The chain employs TRBV7-8 and TRBJ1-1; D unresolved. In germline, CDR1 is SGHVS, CDR2 FQNEAQ. The V end lost 5 bases, the J end lost 3 bases, and 13 bases lay between the germline ends. The CDR3 spans 14 residues. CDR3 loop: CASSLSGGYTEAFF. The CDR3 nucleotides read TGTGCCAGCAGCCTTTCGGGTGGCTACACTGAAGCTTTCTTT.

The V gene is TRBV5-4, the J gene TRBJ1-1; D uncertain. Trimming left V 1 base short and J 7 bases short, with 17 bases between. This CDR3 has 15 residues. Germline CDR1 and CDR2: SGHNT and YYREEE (reference sequence). The CDR3 nucleotides read TGTGCCAGCAGCTTGCTAAGACTCGACCCTGATGAAGCTTTCTTT. Protein product: CASSLLRLDPDEAFF.